A selection of T cell receptor beta chains follows, all from one sample in a study of monozygotic twins with inflammatory bowel disease. TCRdb reprocessed the 5' RACE reads, keeping one entry per CDR3 protein, no DNA. Its listing shows 310,000 or so distinct CDR3 sequences. Sequenced input: blood. These receptors all stem from a human donor with ulcerative colitis or Crohn's disease, or a healthy co-twin of an affected twin (not recorded which). Both conserved end residues are part of each CDR3.

V gene	J gene	CDR3 protein
TRBV5-1	TRBJ2-5	CASSSDRTGNMGETQYF
TRBV20-1	TRBJ2-5	CSAKTGTSAETQYF
TRBV29-1	TRBJ2-3	CSVSGRATDTQYF
TRBV6-1	TRBJ1-1	CASSMNTEAFF
TRBV30	TRBJ2-2	CALKAGDSGELFF
TRBV12-3/TRBV12-4	TRBJ2-3	CASSLDPRGTQYF
TRBV27	TRBJ1-1	CATKTGNRNTEAFF
TRBV12-3/TRBV12-4	TRBJ2-7	CASSSSYGYEQYF
TRBV12-3/TRBV12-4	TRBJ1-2	CASTGWGNYGYTF
TRBV5-1	TRBJ2-1	CASSLAPTGENEQFF
TRBV4-1	TRBJ2-7	CASSPASSGSYEQYF
TRBV7-2	TRBJ1-4	CASSSNLNGGLFF
TRBV4-3	TRBJ1-4	CASSPGQGEEKLFF
TRBV2	TRBJ1-5	CASGPISEWPQHF
TRBV6-5	TRBJ2-1	CASSYSRTSRDEQFF
TRBV6-6	TRBJ2-5	CASRPMVQETQYF
TRBV29-1	TRBJ2-6	CSVDDKTFSGANVLTF
TRBV6-2/TRBV6-3	TRBJ1-5	CASSYLDRVREQPQHF
TRBV20-1	TRBJ2-1	CSASRTGGGTYNEQFF
TRBV9	TRBJ1-1	CASRPSGRGNTEAFF
TRBV5-1	TRBJ2-7	CASSLGDGRRDEQYF
TRBV4-1	TRBJ1-5	CASSPPGQGTRPQHF
TRBV29-1	TRBJ2-1	CSVATSGYNEQFF
TRBV21-1	TRBJ1-1	CASSGYRVNTEAFF
TRBV5-1	TRBJ1-1	CASSWDIPRNTEAFF
TRBV7-8	TRBJ2-3	CASSPLGEDTDTQYF
TRBV27	TRBJ2-1	CASSPGREGYNEQFF
TRBV10-3	TRBJ1-5	CAIRAYSNQPQHF
TRBV28	TRBJ2-3	CASTARDTQYF
TRBV20-1	TRBJ2-3	CSAPGTGQGSASGSYWDTQYF